Sequencing of this T cell receptor beta chain was carried out in a study of shared clonotypes between healthy human individuals. Study as a whole: A couple of female and a few male donors aged 18 to 49 were enrolled.

Produced via immunoSEQ multiplex PCR; TCRdb's table is partial and in-frame only. The sample records over a million clones, roughly 96% being singletons. Study-wide results and caveats: In a handful of donors, about 5% of naive CD4 clonotypes appeared in common.

Germline lookup yields CDR1 MDHEN and CDR2 SYDVKM. There are 12 residues in the CDR3. Trimming pared 2 bases from V and 6 bases from J, leaving 8 bases between. Concerning this clone itself: Antigen specificity is unknown. Other DNA sequences in this sample translate to the same CDR3.

Both subsets, CD45RA+ naive and CD45RA-negative memory, were split from the CD4+ cells. The source of this sequence is a man younger than 40 in good health. The sample taken for sequencing was naive CD4+ T cells sorted from blood. As to subset: CD45RA+ positively selected. The V call is TRBV28, the J call TRBJ2-7; D is perhaps TRBD1 or TRBD2 (5 bases each). The CDR3 sequence: CASSLPGTEQYF. DNA of the CDR3: TGTGCCAGCAGTTTACCTGGGACCGAGCAGTACTTC.